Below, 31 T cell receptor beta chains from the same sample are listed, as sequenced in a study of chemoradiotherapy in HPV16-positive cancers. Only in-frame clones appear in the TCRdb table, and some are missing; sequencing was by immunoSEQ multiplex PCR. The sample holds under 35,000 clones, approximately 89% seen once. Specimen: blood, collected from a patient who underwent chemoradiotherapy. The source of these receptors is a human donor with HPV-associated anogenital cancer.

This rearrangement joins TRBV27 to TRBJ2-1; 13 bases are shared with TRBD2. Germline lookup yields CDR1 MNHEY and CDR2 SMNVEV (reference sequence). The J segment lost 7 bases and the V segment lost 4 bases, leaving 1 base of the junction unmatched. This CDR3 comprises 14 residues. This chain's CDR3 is CASSWGLAGNEQFF. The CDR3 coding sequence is TGTGCCAGCAGTTGGGGACTAGCGGGAAATGAGCAGTTCTTC.

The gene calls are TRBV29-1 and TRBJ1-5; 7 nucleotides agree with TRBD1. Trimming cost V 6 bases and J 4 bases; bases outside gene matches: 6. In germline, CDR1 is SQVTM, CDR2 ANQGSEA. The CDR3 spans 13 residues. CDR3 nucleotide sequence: TGCAGCGTGGGGGACAGTCTAAATCAGCCCCAGCATTTT. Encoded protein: CSVGDSLNQPQHF.

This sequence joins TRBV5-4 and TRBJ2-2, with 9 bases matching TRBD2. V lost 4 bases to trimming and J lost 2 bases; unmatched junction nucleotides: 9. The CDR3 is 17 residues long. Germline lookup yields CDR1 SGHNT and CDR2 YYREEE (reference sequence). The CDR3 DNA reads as TGTGCCAGCAGCCACAAGCTAGCGGGACCCAACACCGGGGAGCTGTTTTTT. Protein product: CASSHKLAGPNTGELFF.

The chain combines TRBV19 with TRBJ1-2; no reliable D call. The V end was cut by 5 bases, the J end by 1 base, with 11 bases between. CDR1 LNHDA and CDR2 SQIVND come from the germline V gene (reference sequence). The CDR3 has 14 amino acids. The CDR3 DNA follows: TGTGCCAGTAGTCGTTATACGGGTAACTATGGCTACACCTTC. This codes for CASSRYTGNYGYTF.

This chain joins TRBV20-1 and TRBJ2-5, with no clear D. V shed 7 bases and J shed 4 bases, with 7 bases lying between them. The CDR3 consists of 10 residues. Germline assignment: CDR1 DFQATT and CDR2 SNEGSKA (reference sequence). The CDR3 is CSGQSETQYF. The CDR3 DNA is TGCAGTGGGCAGTCAGAGACCCAGTACTTC.

CDR3 coding DNA: TGTGCCAGCGGCTACCTGCCTGATAGCAATCAGCCCCAGCATTTT. Its translation is CASGYLPDSNQPQHF. This rearrangement joins TRBV5-8 to TRBJ1-5, with D uncertain. The CDR3 extends over 15 amino acids. The V gene's germline CDR1 is SGHTS and CDR2 YDEGEE. The V end lost 7 bases, the J end lost 0 bases, and 14 bases lay between the germline ends.

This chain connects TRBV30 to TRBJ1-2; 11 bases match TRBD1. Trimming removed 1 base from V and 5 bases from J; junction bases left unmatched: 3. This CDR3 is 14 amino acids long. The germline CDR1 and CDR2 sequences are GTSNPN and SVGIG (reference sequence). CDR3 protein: CAWSGTGGGYGYTF. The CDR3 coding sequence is TGTGCCTGGAGTGGGACAGGGGGCGGTTATGGCTACACCTTC.

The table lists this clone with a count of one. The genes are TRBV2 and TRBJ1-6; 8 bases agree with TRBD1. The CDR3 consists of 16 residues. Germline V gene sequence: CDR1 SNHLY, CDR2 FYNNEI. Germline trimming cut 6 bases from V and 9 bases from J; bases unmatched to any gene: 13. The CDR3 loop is CASRKEGQGIGSPLHF. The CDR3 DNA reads TGTGCCAGCAGAAAAGAAGGACAGGGCATCGGTTCACCCCTCCACTTT.

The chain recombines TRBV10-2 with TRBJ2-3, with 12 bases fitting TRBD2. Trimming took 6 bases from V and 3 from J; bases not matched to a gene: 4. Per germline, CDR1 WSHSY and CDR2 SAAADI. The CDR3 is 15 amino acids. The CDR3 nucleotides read TGCGCCAGCAGCCCCACTAGCGGGAGGACAGATACGCAGTATTTT. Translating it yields CASSPTSGRTDTQYF.

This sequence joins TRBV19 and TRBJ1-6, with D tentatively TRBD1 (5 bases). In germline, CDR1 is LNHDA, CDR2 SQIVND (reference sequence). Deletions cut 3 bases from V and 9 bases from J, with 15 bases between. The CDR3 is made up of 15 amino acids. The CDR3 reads CASSIQGGAGSPLHF. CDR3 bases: TGTGCCAGTAGTATTCAGGGAGGAGCTGGTTCACCCCTCCACTTT.

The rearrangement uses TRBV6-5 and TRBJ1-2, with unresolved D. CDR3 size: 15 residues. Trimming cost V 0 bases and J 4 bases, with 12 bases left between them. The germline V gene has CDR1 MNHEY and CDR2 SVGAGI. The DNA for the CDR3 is TGTGCCAGCAGTTACTCGAGCACGGCAGGCTATGGCTACACCTTC. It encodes CASSYSSTAGYGYTF.

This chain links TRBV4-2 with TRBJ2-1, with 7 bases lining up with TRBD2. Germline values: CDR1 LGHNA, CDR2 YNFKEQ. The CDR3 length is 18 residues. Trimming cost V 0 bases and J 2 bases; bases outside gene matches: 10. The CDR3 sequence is CASSQDWVGGPPYNEQFF. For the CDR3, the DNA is TGTGCCAGCAGCCAAGATTGGGTGGGAGGGCCCCCCTACAATGAGCAGTTCTTC.

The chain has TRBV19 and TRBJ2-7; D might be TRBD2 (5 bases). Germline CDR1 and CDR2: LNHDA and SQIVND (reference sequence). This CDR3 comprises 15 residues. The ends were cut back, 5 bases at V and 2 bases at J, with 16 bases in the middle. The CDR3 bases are TGTGCCAGTAGTCCCCGGGGATCCACTACCTACGAGCAGTACTTC. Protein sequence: CASSPRGSTTYEQYF.

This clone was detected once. The CDR3 sequence is CASTNHGEHYGYTF. CDR3 sequence (DNA): TGTGCCAGCACCAACCACGGAGAGCACTATGGCTACACCTTC. This chain joins TRBV27 and TRBJ1-2; D gene ambiguous. Germline V CDR1 and CDR2: MNHEY, SMNVEV (reference sequence). V lost 7 bases to trimming and J lost 3 bases, with 15 bases between them. This CDR3 comprises 14 residues.

CDR3 sequence reads: CASSQGDRNTEAFF. As DNA, the CDR3 is TGCGCCAGCAGCCAGGGCGACAGGAACACTGAAGCTTTCTTT. V and J are TRBV4-1 and TRBJ1-1, with D perhaps matching TRBD1 (5 bases). The CDR3 contains 14 residues. Germline V CDR1 and CDR2: MGHRA, YSYEKL. The V end lost 3 bases, the J end lost 1 base, and 9 bases lay between the germline ends.

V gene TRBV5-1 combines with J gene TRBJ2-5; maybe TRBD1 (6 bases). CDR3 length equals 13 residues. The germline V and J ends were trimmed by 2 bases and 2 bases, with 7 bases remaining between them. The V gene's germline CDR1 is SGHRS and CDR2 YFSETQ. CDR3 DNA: TGCGCCAGCAGCTTTACAGGGCAAGAGACCCAGTACTTC. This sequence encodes CASSFTGQETQYF.

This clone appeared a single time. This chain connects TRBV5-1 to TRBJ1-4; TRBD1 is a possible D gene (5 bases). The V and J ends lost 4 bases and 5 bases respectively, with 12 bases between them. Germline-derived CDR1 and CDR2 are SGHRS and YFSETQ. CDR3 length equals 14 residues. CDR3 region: CASSTRDGNEKLFF. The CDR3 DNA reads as TGCGCCAGCAGCACCCGGGACGGAAATGAAAAACTGTTTTTT.

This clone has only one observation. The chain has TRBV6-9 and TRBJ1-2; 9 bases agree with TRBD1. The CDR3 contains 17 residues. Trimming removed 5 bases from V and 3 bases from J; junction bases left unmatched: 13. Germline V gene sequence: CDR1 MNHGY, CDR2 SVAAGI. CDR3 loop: CASSLAGQGGAHYGYTF. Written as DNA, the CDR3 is TGTGCCAGCAGTCTCGCGGGACAGGGCGGAGCTCACTATGGCTACACCTTC.

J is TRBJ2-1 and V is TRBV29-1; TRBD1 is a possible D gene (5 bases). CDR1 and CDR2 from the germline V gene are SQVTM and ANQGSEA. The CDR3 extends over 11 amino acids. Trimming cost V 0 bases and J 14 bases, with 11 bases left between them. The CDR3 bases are TGCAGCGTTGAAGATCAGGGTTTGAAGTTCTTC. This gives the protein CSVEDQGLKFF.

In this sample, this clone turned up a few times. CDR3 sequence (DNA): TGTGCCAGTAGTATTCGGAACACTGAAGCTTTCTTT. It specifies CASSIRNTEAFF. This chain uses TRBV19 with TRBJ1-1; no firm D call. Trimming cost V 3 bases and J 1 base, with 3 bases left between them. Per the germline V gene, CDR1 is LNHDA and CDR2 is SQIVND (reference sequence). The CDR3 has 12 residues.

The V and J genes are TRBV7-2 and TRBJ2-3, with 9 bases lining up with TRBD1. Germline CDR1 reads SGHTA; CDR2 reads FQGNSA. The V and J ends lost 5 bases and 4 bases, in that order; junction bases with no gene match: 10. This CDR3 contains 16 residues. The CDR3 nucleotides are TGTGCCAGCAGCCGACGGACAGGGGCCCGCCCAGATACGCAGTATTTT. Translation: CASSRRTGARPDTQYF.

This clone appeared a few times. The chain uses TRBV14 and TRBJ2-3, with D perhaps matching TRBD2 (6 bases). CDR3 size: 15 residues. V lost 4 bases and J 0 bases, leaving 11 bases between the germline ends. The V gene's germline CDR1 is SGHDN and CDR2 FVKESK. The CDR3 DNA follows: TGTGCCAGCAGCCTGCAACTAGCCAGCACAGATACGCAGTATTTT. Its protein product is CASSLQLASTDTQYF.

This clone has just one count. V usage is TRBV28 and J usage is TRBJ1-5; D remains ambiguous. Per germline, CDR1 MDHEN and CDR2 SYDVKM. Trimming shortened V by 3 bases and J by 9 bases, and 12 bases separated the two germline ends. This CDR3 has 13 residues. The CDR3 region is CASSFTTDRPQHF. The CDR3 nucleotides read TGTGCCAGCAGTTTCACGACCGATAGGCCCCAGCATTTT.

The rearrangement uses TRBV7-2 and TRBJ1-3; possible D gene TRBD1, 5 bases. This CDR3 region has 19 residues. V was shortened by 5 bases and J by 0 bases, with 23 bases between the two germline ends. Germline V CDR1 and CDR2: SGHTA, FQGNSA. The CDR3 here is CASSAYEGTGRPSGNTIYF. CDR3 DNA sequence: TGTGCCAGCAGCGCATACGAGGGGACGGGAAGGCCCTCTGGAAACACCATATATTTT.

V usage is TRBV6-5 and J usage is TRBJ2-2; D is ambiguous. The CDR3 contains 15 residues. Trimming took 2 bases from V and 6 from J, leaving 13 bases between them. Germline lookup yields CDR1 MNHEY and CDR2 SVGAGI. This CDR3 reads CASSYGQRLSGELFF. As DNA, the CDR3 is TGTGCCAGCAGTTACGGTCAGAGACTCTCCGGGGAGCTGTTTTTT.

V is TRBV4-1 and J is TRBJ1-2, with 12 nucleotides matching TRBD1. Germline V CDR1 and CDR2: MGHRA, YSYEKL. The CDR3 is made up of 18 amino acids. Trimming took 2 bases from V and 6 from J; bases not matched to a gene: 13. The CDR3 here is CASSQISPGQGATDGYTF. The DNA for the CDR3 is TGCGCCAGCAGCCAAATTTCCCCGGGACAGGGGGCGACAGATGGCTACACCTTC.

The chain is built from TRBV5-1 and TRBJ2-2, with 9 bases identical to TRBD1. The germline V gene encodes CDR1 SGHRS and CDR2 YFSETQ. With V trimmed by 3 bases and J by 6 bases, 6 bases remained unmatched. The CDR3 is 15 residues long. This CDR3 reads CASSSRDRVAGELFF. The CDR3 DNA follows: TGCGCCAGCAGCTCCCGGGACAGGGTCGCCGGGGAGCTGTTTTTT.

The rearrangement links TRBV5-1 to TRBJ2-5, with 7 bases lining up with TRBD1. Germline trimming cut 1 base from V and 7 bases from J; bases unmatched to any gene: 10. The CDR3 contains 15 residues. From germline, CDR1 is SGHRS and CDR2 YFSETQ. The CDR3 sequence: CASSLTGASGPTQYF. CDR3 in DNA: TGCGCCAGCAGCTTGACAGGGGCGAGTGGGCCGACCCAGTACTTC.

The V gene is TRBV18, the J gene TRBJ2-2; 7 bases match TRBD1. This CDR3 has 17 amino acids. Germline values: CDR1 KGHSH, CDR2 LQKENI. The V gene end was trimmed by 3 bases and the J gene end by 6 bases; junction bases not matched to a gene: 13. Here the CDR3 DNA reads TGTGCCAGCTCACCGACACAGGGGCCGACAGGGTCCGGGGAGCTGTTTTTT. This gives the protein CASSPTQGPTGSGELFF.

CDR3 sequence: CATSRELVGEQFF. Written as DNA, the CDR3 is TGTGCCACCAGCAGAGAGTTAGTTGGCGAGCAGTTCTTC. The chain couples TRBV15 to TRBJ2-1; D not resolved. Looked up from germline, CDR1 is LNHNV and CDR2 is YYDKDF (reference sequence). V shed 0 bases and J shed 10 bases, with 10 bases lying between them. The CDR3 contains 13 residues.

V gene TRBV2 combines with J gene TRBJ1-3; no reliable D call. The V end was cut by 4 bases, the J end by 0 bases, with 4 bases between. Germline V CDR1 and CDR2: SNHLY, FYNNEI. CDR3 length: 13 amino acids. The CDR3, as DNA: TGTGCCAGCAGTGGGTTCTCTGGAAACACCATATATTTT. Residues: CASSGFSGNTIYF. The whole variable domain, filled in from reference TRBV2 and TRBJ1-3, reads EPEVTQTPSHQVTQMGQEVILRCVPISNHLYFYWYRQILGQKVEFLVSFYNNEISEKSEIFDDQFSVERPDGSNFTLKIRSTKLEDSAMYFCASSGFSGNTIYFGEGSWLTVV.